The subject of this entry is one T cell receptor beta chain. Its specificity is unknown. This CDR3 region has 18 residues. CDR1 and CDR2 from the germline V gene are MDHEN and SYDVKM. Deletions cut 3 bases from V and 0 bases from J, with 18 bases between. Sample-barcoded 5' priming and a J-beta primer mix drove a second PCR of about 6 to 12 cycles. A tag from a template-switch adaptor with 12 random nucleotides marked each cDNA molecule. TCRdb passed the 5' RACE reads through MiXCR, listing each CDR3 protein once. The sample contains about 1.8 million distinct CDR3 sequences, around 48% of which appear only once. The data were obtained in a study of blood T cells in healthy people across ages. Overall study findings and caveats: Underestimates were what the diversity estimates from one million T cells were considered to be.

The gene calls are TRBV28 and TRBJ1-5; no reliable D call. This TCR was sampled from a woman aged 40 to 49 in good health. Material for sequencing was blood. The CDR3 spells CASSLIQTGIYSNQPQHF. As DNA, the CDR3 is TGTGCCAGCAGTTTGATACAGACGGGAATCTATAGCAATCAGCCCCAGCATTTT. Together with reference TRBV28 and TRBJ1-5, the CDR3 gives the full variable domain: DVKVTQSSRYLVKRTGEKVFLECVQDMDHENMFWYRQDPGLGLRLIYFSYDVKMKEKGDIPEGYSVSREKKERFSLILESASTNQTSMYLCASSLIQTGIYSNQPQHFGDGTRLSIL.